The entry below describes one T cell receptor (beta chain). Every patient experienced relapse after autologous stem cell transplantation, and brentuximab vedotin exposure varied. The assay was immunoSEQ multiplex PCR, and TCRdb's table has in-frame clones only and misses some. The sample lists 4,000 to 4,500 clones, just under 80% occurring once. The sample is drawn from a study of PD-1 blockade in classical Hodgkin lymphoma. Across the study: It was nivolumab at 3 mg/kg, given intravenously every 2 weeks, that patients received.

The sequence came from a human donor with classical Hodgkin lymphoma. This specimen consisted of peripheral blood mononuclear cells (PBMCs), obtained at baseline.

CDR3 amino acids: CASSQDGGGQETQYF. CDR3 bases: TGTGCCAGCAGCCAAGATGGAGGTGGTCAAGAGACCCAGTACTTC. This chain connects TRBV4-2 to TRBJ2-5; perhaps TRBD2 as D (5 bases). V gave up 0 bases and J gave up 2 bases, with 10 bases separating them. Germline CDR1 and CDR2: LGHNA and YNFKEQ. The CDR3 has 15 amino acids.